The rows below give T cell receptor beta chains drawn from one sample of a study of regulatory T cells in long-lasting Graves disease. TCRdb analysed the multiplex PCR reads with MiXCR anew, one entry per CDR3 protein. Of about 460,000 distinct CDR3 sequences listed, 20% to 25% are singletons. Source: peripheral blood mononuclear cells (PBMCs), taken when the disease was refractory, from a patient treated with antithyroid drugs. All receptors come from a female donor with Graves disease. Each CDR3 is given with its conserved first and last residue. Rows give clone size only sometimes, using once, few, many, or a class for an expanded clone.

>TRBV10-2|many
CASSTGTGTSYEQYF
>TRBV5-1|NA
CASSYLGGTSQGTGELFF
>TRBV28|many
CASSLSCPDF
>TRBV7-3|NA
CASSLYLPPIRGYTF
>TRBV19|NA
CASSISYRTGEQYF
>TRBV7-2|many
CASSSGQGSAEQYF
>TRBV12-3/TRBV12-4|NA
CASSRTATSTDTQYF
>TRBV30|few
CAWIRKPGTGSTEAFF
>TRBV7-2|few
CASSFSVASGGNLDTQYF
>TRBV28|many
CASSLRFAGRETQYF
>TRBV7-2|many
CASSSAGETEKLFF
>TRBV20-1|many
CSARDVVTHNTEAFF
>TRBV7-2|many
CASRTGAYEQYF
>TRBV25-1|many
CASSGDRVEGSNQPQHF
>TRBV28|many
CASSLLGRGQGESQYF
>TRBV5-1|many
CASSLGAPGYGYTF
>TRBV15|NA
CATSTWGRAYEQYF
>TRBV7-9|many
CASSPLSGIETQYF
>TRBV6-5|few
CASSYGLRTGVPETQYF
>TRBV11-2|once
CASSSGGWGQKSSGANVLTF
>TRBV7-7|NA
CASSSGRDVDTQYF
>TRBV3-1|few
CASSQDRLISPLHF
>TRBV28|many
CASSLNRGSRGSYEQYF
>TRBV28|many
CASSLDFSETQYF
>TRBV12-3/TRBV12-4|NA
CASSLATGPASGYTF
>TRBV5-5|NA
CASSLGGGQGYQPQHF
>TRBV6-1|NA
CASSEAGLLNEKLFF
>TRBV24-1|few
CTTSDSHRGRGEKLFF
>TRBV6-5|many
CASSYSMGPGEKLFF
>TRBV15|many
CATSTHRGSAEKLFF
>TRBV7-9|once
CASSYDTDTQYF